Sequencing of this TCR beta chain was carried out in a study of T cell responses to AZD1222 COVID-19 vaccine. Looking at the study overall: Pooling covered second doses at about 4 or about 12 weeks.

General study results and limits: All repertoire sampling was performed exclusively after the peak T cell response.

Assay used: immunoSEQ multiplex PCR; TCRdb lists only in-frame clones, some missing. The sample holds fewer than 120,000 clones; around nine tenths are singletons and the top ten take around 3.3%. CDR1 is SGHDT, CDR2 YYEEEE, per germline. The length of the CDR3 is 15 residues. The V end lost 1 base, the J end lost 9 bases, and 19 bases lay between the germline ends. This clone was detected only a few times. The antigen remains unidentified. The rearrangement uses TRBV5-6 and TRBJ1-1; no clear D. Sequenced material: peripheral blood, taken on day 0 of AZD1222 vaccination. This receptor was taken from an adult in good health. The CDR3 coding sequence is TGTGCCAGCAGCTTGATGTCCGGCGGGCCGTCAAAAGCTTTCTTT. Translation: CASSLMSGGPSKAFF.